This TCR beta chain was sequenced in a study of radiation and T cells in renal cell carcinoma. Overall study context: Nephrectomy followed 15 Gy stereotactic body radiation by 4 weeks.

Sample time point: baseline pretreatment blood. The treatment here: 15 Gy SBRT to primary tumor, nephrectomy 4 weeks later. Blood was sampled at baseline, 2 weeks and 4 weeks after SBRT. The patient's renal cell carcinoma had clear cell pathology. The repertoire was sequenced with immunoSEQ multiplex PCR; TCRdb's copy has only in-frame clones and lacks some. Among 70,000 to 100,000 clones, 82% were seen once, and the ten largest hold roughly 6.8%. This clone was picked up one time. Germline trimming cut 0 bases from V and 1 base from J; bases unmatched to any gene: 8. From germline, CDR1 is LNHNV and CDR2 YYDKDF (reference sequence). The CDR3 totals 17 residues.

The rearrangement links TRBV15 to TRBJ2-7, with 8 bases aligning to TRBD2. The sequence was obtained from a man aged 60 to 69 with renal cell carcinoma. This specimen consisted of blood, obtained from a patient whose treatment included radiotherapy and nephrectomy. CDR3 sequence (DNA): TGTGCCACCAGCAGAGATACCGGTAGCGGGACGTCCTACGAGCAGTACTTC. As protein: CATSRDTGSGTSYEQYF.